The entry below describes one T cell receptor (beta chain). Measured with immunoSEQ multiplex PCR; TCRdb has only the in-frame clones, and not every one. The top ten clones hold less than 15% of a sample with about 200,000 clones, 70% to 85% of them seen once. These data are taken from a study of blood T cell repertoires in COVID-19. Overall study: In each case, the material was cDNA or gDNA derived from T cells, B-cell-depleted T cells, or PBMCs.

Trimming took 5 bases from V and 0 from J, leaving 23 bases between them. The germline gives CDR1 SGHTA, CDR2 FQGNSA. The CDR3 is 19 residues long. The origin of this receptor is a human donor in a cohort sampled during active COVID-19. The chain is built from TRBV7-2 and TRBJ1-3; a possible D gene is TRBD1 (5 bases). The sequencing sample was made of peripheral blood. DNA of the CDR3: TGTGCCAGCAGCCCTAGGTGGGCTCAGGGTATTTCCTCTGGAAACACCATATATTTT. Its protein is CASSPRWAQGISSGNTIYF.